This entry lists 6 T cell receptor beta chains sequenced from one sample in a study of OX40 agonist ivuxolimab in advanced cancers. Repertoires were generated with immunoSEQ multiplex PCR, while TCRdb's copy carries only in-frame clones and drops some. The data show around 70,000 clones, approximately 82% seen once. This specimen was CD4+ or CD8+ T cells sorted from blood, taken in a trial of the OX40 agonist ivuxolimab. The receptors were sampled from an adult with an advanced solid tumor such as melanoma, head and neck, liver or kidney cancer.

The chain carries TRBV12-5 and TRBJ1-3; D is undetermined. The CDR3 loop spans 14 amino acids. Between the trimmed V and J ends, which lost 4 bases and 6 bases, there was a span of 13 bases. Germline V gene data show CDR1 as LGHNT and CDR2 as FRNRAP. CDR3 coding DNA: TGTGCTAGTGGTTCCCGGCCCCTGTTAAACACCATATATTTT. Protein product: CASGSRPLLNTIYF.

The J gene is TRBJ2-5, the V gene TRBV5-1, with 8 bases fitting TRBD2. The CDR3 is 13 residues long. The V gene end was trimmed by 3 bases and the J gene end by 5 bases; junction bases not matched to a gene: 3. From germline, CDR1 is SGHRS and CDR2 YFSETQ. CDR3 in amino acids: CASSYQRGETQYF. In DNA, the CDR3 is TGCGCCAGCAGCTACCAGCGGGGGGAGACCCAGTACTTC.

The chain joins TRBV7-2 to TRBJ2-3; 9 nucleotides match TRBD2. The CDR3 loop spans 19 amino acids. Germline V gene sequence: CDR1 SGHTA, CDR2 FQGNSA. Trimming removed 1 base from V and 1 base from J; junction bases left unmatched: 12. CDR3: CASSLGRRLAGLGTDTQYF. In nucleotides, the CDR3 is TGTGCCAGCAGCTTAGGTCGGAGGCTAGCGGGGTTGGGCACAGATACGCAGTATTTT.

The gene calls are TRBV19 and TRBJ2-1; tentatively, D is TRBD2 (5 bases). The ends were cut back, 3 bases at V and 8 bases at J, with 14 bases in the middle. CDR3 length: 14 residues. Germline-derived CDR1 and CDR2 are LNHDA and SQIVND (reference sequence). This CDR3 reads CASSMLDSFDEQFF. DNA for the CDR3: TGTGCCAGTAGTATGCTGGACTCCTTCGATGAGCAGTTCTTC.

The chain carries TRBV5-1 and TRBJ2-5; 8 bases map to TRBD2. V lost 0 bases, J lost 1 base, and 5 bases stayed unmatched. Per germline, CDR1 SGHRS and CDR2 YFSETQ. This CDR3 comprises 16 residues. CDR3 sequence: CASSLEAAGAQETQYF. CDR3 nucleotide sequence: TGCGCCAGCAGCTTGGAGGCAGCGGGAGCCCAAGAGACCCAGTACTTC.

The chain recombines TRBV6-6 with TRBJ2-2, with D perhaps given as TRBD1 or TRBD2 (5 bases each). Germline V gene sequence: CDR1 MNHNY, CDR2 SVGAGI (reference sequence). This CDR3 has 15 residues. V dropped 6 bases and J dropped 4 bases, with 15 bases sitting between them. This CDR3 is CASSTGPPGTGELFF. The CDR3 coding sequence is TGTGCCAGCAGCACGGGACCCCCGGGCACCGGGGAGCTGTTTTTT.